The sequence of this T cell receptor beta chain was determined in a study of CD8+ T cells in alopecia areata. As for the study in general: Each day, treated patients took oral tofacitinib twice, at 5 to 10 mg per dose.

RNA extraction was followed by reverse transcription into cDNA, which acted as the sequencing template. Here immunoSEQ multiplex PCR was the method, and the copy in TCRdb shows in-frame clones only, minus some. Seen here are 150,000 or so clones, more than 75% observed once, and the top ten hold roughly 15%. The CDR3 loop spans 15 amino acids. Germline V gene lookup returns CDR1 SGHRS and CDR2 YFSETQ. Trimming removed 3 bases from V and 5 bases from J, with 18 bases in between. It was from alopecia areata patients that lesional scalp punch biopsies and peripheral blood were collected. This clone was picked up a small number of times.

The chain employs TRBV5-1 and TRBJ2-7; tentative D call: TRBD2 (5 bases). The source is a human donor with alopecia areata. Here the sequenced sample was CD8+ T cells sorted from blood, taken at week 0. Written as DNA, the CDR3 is TGCGCCAGCAGCTCATTAGACCAGGCGGGCCACGAGCAGTACTTC. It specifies CASSSLDQAGHEQYF.